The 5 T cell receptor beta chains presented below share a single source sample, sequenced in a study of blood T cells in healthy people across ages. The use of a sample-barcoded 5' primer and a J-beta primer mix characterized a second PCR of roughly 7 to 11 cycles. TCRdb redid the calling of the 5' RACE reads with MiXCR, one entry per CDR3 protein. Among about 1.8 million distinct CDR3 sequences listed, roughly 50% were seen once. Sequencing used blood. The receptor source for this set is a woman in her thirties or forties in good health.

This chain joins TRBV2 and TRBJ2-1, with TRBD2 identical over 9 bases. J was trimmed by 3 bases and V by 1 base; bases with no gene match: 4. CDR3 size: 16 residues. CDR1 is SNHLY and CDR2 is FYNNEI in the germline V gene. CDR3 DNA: TGTGCCAGCAGTGAAGGACGAGCGGGGGGCTACAATGAGCAGTTCTTC. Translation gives CASSEGRAGGYNEQFF.

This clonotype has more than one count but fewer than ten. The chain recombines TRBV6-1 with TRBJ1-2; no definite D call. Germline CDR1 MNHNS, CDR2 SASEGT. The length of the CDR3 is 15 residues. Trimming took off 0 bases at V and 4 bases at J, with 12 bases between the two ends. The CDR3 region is CASSEAPGAAYGYTF. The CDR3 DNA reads TGTGCCAGCAGTGAAGCCCCCGGCGCGGCCTATGGCTACACCTTC.

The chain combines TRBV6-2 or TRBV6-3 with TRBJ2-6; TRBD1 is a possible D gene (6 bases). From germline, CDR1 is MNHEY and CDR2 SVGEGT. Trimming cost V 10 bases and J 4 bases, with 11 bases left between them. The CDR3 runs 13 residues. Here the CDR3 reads CATRGAGANVLTF. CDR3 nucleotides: TGTGCCACCAGGGGAGCCGGGGCCAACGTCCTGACTTTC.

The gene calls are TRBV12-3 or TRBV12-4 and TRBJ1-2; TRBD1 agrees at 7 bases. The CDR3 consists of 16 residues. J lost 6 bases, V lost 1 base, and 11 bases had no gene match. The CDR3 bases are TGTGCCAGCAGTTTAGGTGGGGGGACAGAGCGGGATGGCTACACCTTC. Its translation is CASSLGGGTERDGYTF.

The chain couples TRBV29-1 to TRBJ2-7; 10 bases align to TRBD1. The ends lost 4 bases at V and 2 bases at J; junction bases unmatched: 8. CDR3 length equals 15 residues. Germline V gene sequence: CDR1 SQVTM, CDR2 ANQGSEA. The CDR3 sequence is CSVGDRGIVAYEQYF. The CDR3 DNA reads TGCAGCGTTGGGGACAGGGGTATTGTAGCCTACGAGCAGTACTTC.